This TCR beta chain was retrieved from a study of T-cell memory formation after mild COVID-19. Study as a whole: The TCR clusters were mostly specific to one donor.

CDR3 length equals 16 residues. V dropped 1 base and J dropped 1; count of bases not matched to a gene: 4. Germline V gene lookup returns CDR1 SGHTA and CDR2 FQGNSA. This clonotype was counted a few times. Its target is unknown. UMIs and sample barcodes were carried by the TCR alpha and TCR beta cDNA libraries that 5'RACE produced using constant-segment primers. From the 5' RACE reads, TCRdb called clonotypes with MiXCR, one entry per CDR3 protein. The sample has over 300,000 distinct CDR3 sequences, 20% to 25% seen once; the top ten hold over 20%. Broader study findings: Among contracting clones, CD4+ were mainly CM/EM and CD8+ enriched in EMRA. Clones contracting over day 15 to 85 were CD4/CD8 balanced, with later expanders leaning CD4+.

The genes are TRBV7-2 and TRBJ2-3; 8 bases map to TRBD2. This TCR was sampled from a man younger than 35 who had mild COVID-19 (a few samples of this study predate the infection). Cell type and time point are not known. Material: PBMCs or a T cell subset sorted from them (not recorded which). The CDR3 loop is CASSLETGGGTDTQYF. In DNA, the CDR3 is TGTGCCAGCAGCTTAGAGACGGGGGGGGGCACAGATACGCAGTATTTT.